This T cell receptor (beta chain) appears in the sequencing data of a study of blood T cell repertoires in COVID-19. The wider study: Sites in the United States, Italy and Spain provided acute and convalescent COVID-19 samples. Sources were T cells, B-cell-depleted T cells, or PBMCs; the material itself was cDNA or gDNA.

The CDR3 covers 12 residues. Trimming stripped 4 bases from V and 13 bases from J, with 14 bases between. The germline gives CDR1 SGHAT, CDR2 FQNNGV. In the original analysis: Amplified reference gene primers provided the basis for estimating nucleated cell counts. The protocol was immunoSEQ multiplex PCR, while the TCRdb copy is restricted to in-frame clones and leaves out a portion. Clonal size and the V and J genes are those of that table, whereas D and trimming came from the DNA. The data show fewer than 50,000 clones, over 75% seen once. The chain links TRBV11-2 to TRBJ2-1, with D unclear. Source material: peripheral blood. The sequence derives from a man aged 70 or older with active COVID-19. DNA of the CDR3: TGTGCCAGCAGCTCTACTACTCTCGACCAGTTCTTC. Its translation: CASSSTTLDQFF.